This TCR beta chain was documented in a study of T cells after yellow fever vaccination. General study points: Reappearing after the booster were most of the clones from primary vaccination (roughly 95% CD4, 85% to 90% CD8).

Germline values: CDR1 LNHNV, CDR2 YYDKDF (reference sequence). Trimming at V came to 0 bases and at J to 5 bases, leaving 9 bases not matched to a gene. The CDR3 has 18 residues. This clonotype appeared many times. The antigen is not known. TCRdb reanalysed the 5' RACE reads using MiXCR and keeps one entry per CDR3 protein. Of some 240,000 distinct CDR3 sequences in the sample, 3.6% were seen once. The receptor was derived from a man aged 18 to 30 who received the YFV17D yellow fever vaccine. The J gene is TRBJ2-5, the V gene TRBV15, with TRBD2 matching over 13 bases. This specimen was PBMCs, taken 15 days after the yellow fever booster vaccination. CDR3 protein: CATSRELAGGQRWETQYF. The CDR3 DNA reads as TGTGCCACCAGCAGAGAACTAGCGGGGGGGCAGCGGTGGGAGACCCAGTACTTC.